Shown below are 21 T cell receptor beta chains from a single sample sequenced in a study of cytomegalovirus exposure and HLA in healthy donors. Amplification used 60 Vbeta primers and 13 Jbeta primers. Sequencing used immunoSEQ multiplex PCR; TCRdb keeps in-frame clones, though not all of them. The sample carries about 160,000 clones, about four fifths recorded once. Sample: PBMCs. These receptors originate from a woman aged 25 to 39 in good health and CMV-seropositive.

The gene calls are TRBV9 and TRBJ2-1, with TRBD2 identical over 8 bases. The CDR3 sequence is 14 residues long. Germline V gives CDR1 SGDLS, CDR2 YYNGEE. V trimming: 4 bases; J trimming: 4 bases; junction bases outside the gene matches: 4. This CDR3 is CASSTSGAYNEQFF. DNA of the CDR3: TGTGCCAGCAGCACTAGCGGAGCTTACAATGAGCAGTTCTTC.

V and J are TRBV5-1 and TRBJ2-6, with a weak D call TRBD2 (6 bases). This CDR3 region has 19 residues. The germline gives CDR1 SGHRS, CDR2 YFSETQ. V was trimmed by 0 bases and J by 1 base, leaving 17 bases between them. CDR3 nucleotides: TGCGCCAGCAGCTTGGAGATTTTGGGGACTTGGTCTGGGGCCAACGTCCTGACTTTC. Translating it yields CASSLEILGTWSGANVLTF.

The chain has TRBV28 and TRBJ2-7, with 9 nucleotides matching TRBD1. This CDR3 has 15 residues. CDR1 MDHEN and CDR2 SYDVKM come from the germline V gene. V gave up 4 bases and J gave up 4 bases; unmatched junction bases: 8. The CDR3 loop is CASSSVGTGTYEQYF. The CDR3 region has the DNA TGTGCCAGCAGTTCAGTAGGGACAGGGACGTACGAGCAGTACTTC.

The V and J genes are TRBV5-1 and TRBJ2-1; D might be TRBD1 (5 bases). V lost 1 base and J 8 bases, leaving 7 bases between the germline ends. The CDR3 runs 12 residues. Germline V gene data show CDR1 as SGHRS and CDR2 as YFSETQ. CDR3 nucleotide sequence: TGCGCCAGCAGCTTGTGGGGCGATGAGCAGTTCTTC. This sequence encodes CASSLWGDEQFF. The complete variable domain, with remaining parts taken from reference TRBV5-1 and TRBJ2-1, reads KAGVTQTPRYLIKTRGQQVTLSCSPISGHRSVSWYQQTPGQGLQFLFEYFSETQRNKGNFPGRFSGRQFSNSRSEMNVSTLELGDSALYLCASSLWGDEQFFGPGTRLTVL.

This chain connects TRBV4-3 to TRBJ1-1; D gene uncertain. There are 14 residues in the CDR3. CDR1 LGHNA and CDR2 YSLEER come from the germline V gene. Trimming took off 3 bases at V and 5 bases at J, with 13 bases between the two ends. CDR3 sequence reads: CASSQRRVWTEAFF. Here the CDR3 DNA reads TGCGCCAGCAGCCAGCGGCGGGTTTGGACTGAAGCTTTCTTT.

To note about this clone: The same CDR3 arises from other DNA sequences in this sample as well. The genes are TRBV5-1 and TRBJ2-7; 8 bases align to TRBD1. From germline, CDR1 is SGHRS and CDR2 YFSETQ. With V trimmed by 5 bases and J by 5 bases, 12 bases remained unmatched. The CDR3 is 15 amino acids. The CDR3 here is CASRTLGQGRHEQYF. The CDR3 DNA sequence: TGCGCCAGCAGGACTCTAGGACAGGGTCGCCACGAGCAGTACTTC. Full variable domain (remainder filled in from reference TRBV5-1 and TRBJ2-7): KAGVTQTPRYLIKTRGQQVTLSCSPISGHRSVSWYQQTPGQGLQFLFEYFSETQRNKGNFPGRFSGRQFSNSRSEMNVSTLELGDSALYLCASRTLGQGRHEQYFGPGTRLTVT.

The chain links TRBV19 to TRBJ1-2; D gene unclear. V lost 4 bases and J lost 8, with 17 bases in between. In germline, CDR1 is LNHDA, CDR2 SQIVND (reference sequence). This CDR3 has 14 residues. The CDR3 loop is CASSTRGRTSGYTF. Written as DNA, the CDR3 is TGTGCCAGTAGTACCCGTGGAAGGACTTCCGGCTACACCTTC.

The chain has TRBV2 and TRBJ2-7, with unresolved D. The germline gives CDR1 SNHLY, CDR2 FYNNEI. The ends were cut back, 4 bases at V and 6 bases at J, with 7 bases in the middle. The CDR3 covers 11 residues. The CDR3 nucleotides read TGTGCCAGCAGTGTCCTAGGCGAGCAGTACTTC. Its translation is CASSVLGEQYF.

In its sample, this clone was seen a few times. The CDR3 sequence is CASSLAGANQETQYF. CDR3 in DNA: TGCGCCAGCAGCCTAGCGGGGGCCAACCAAGAGACCCAGTACTTC. V usage is TRBV5-1 and J usage is TRBJ2-5, with TRBD2 identical over 10 bases. The CDR3 covers 15 residues. Trimming cost V 4 bases and J 0 bases; bases outside gene matches: 3. The germline gives CDR1 SGHRS, CDR2 YFSETQ.

The CDR3 DNA follows: TGTGCCAGCAGTTACGACCACACGGGTGGCTACACCTTC. Its translation is CASSYDHTGGYTF. The V gene is TRBV6-5, the J gene TRBJ1-2; no definite D call. Germline lookup yields CDR1 MNHEY and CDR2 SVGAGI. CDR3 length: 13 amino acids. V lost 2 bases to trimming and J lost 7 bases, with 11 bases between them.

This chain links TRBV30 with TRBJ2-1; perhaps TRBD2 as D (6 bases). This CDR3 is 16 amino acids long. CDR1 is GTSNPN, CDR2 SVGIG, per germline (reference sequence). Trimming cost V 0 bases and J 0 bases, with 12 bases left between them. As DNA, the CDR3 is TGTGCCTGGAGTGTCGGTCGGGGGAGCTCCTACAATGAGCAGTTCTTC. Protein sequence: CAWSVGRGSSYNEQFF. The full variable domain, its missing parts supplied by reference TRBV30 and TRBJ2-1, is SQTIHQWPATLVQPVGSPLSLECTVEGTSNPNLYWYRQAAGRGLQLLFYSVGIGQISSEVPQNLSASRPQDRQFILSSKKLLLSDSGFYLCAWSVGRGSSYNEQFFGPGTRLTVL.

A few counts support this clone. The V and J genes are TRBV7-9 and TRBJ1-4, with D unclear. CDR1 and CDR2 (germline): SEHNR, FQNEAQ (reference sequence). The CDR3 covers 15 residues. Trimming took 7 bases from V and 0 from J, leaving 12 bases between them. The CDR3 DNA reads as TGTGCCAGCAACCCTATGCCATCAACTAATGAAAAACTGTTTTTT. It translates to CASNPMPSTNEKLFF.

V usage is TRBV5-5 and J usage is TRBJ1-5; D might be TRBD1 (6 bases). The CDR3 has 15 amino acids. In germline, CDR1 is SGHKS, CDR2 YYEKEE (reference sequence). V lost 2 bases to trimming and J lost 11 bases, with 20 bases between them. The CDR3 bases are TGTGCCAGCAGCTTAACAGGGTTGTCAAGCCCGGCCCAGCATTTT. This sequence encodes CASSLTGLSSPAQHF.

The chain couples TRBV28 to TRBJ1-5; 12 bases line up with TRBD1. The V and J ends lost 6 bases and 5 bases, in that order; junction bases with no gene match: 8. The CDR3 runs to 16 residues. Germline V gene data show CDR1 as MDHEN and CDR2 as SYDVKM. CDR3 loop: CASSPRGQGAYQPQHF. CDR3 nucleotides: TGTGCCAGCAGCCCCCGGGGACAGGGGGCATATCAGCCCCAGCATTTT.

The sample holds a few counts of this clone. The chain links TRBV5-1 to TRBJ2-1; D perhaps matches TRBD1 (5 bases). The CDR3 totals 16 residues. V was clipped by 1 base and J by 0 bases, with 11 bases between them. CDR1 SGHRS and CDR2 YFSETQ come from the germline V gene. CDR3 in amino acids: CASSLIGQGSYNEQFF. In DNA form, the CDR3 reads TGCGCCAGCAGCTTGATAGGTCAGGGCTCCTACAATGAGCAGTTCTTC.

The chain is built from TRBV15 and TRBJ2-5, with TRBD2 identical over 8 bases. The CDR3 loop spans 13 amino acids. The germline CDR1 and CDR2 sequences are LNHNV and YYDKDF (reference sequence). J was trimmed by 5 bases and V by 5 bases; bases with no gene match: 4. CDR3 sequence reads: CATSWTSRETQYF. The DNA for the CDR3 is TGTGCCACCAGCTGGACTAGCAGGGAGACCCAGTACTTC.

This chain uses TRBV2 with TRBJ2-5; D uncertain. The CDR3 consists of 12 residues. Germline V gene lookup returns CDR1 SNHLY and CDR2 FYNNEI. V dropped 2 bases and J dropped 5 bases, with 6 bases sitting between them. In DNA form, the CDR3 reads TGTGCCAGCAGTGAATCCTCCGAGACCCAGTACTTC. Its translation: CASSESSETQYF.

The chain links TRBV15 to TRBJ2-5, with 9 bases matching TRBD1. The CDR3 runs to 15 residues. Looked up from germline, CDR1 is LNHNV and CDR2 is YYDKDF (reference sequence). V dropped 2 bases and J dropped 4; count of bases not matched to a gene: 5. The CDR3 is CATSRRTGEGETQYF. DNA of the CDR3: TGTGCCACCAGCAGAAGGACAGGGGAGGGAGAGACCCAGTACTTC.

The chain carries TRBV7-9 and TRBJ2-5; possible D gene TRBD1, 6 bases. V was shortened by 8 bases and J by 6 bases, with 16 bases between the two germline ends. This CDR3 contains 13 residues. Germline values: CDR1 SEHNR, CDR2 FQNEAQ (reference sequence). The CDR3: CASGGIDKKTQYF. CDR3 nucleotide sequence: TGTGCCAGCGGGGGCATAGACAAGAAGACCCAGTACTTC.

The chain is built from TRBV5-1 and TRBJ1-5; perhaps TRBD1 as D (5 bases). This CDR3 spans 14 amino acids. CDR1 is SGHRS, CDR2 YFSETQ, per germline. V was pared by 0 bases and J by 4 bases, with 8 bases between. CDR3 region: CASSLVEGNQPQHF. For the CDR3, the DNA is TGCGCCAGCAGCTTGGTGGAGGGGAATCAGCCCCAGCATTTT.

V gene TRBV9 combines with J gene TRBJ1-5, with D possibly being TRBD1 (6 bases). The ends were cut back, 2 bases at V and 5 bases at J, with 11 bases in the middle. The CDR3 extends over 14 amino acids. Germline V gives CDR1 SGDLS, CDR2 YYNGEE. CDR3 loop: CASSVTGLDQPQHF. The CDR3 region has the DNA TGTGCCAGCAGCGTTACAGGGTTGGATCAGCCCCAGCATTTT.